The entry below gives a single T cell receptor (beta chain) sequence along with its context. Its specificity is unknown. The same CDR3 also results from other DNA sequences found in this sample. This record comes from a study of cytomegalovirus exposure and HLA in healthy donors. The study's findings and limits: The Asian-associated ancestry cluster reportedly had fewer N-insertions than the approximately 690-donor mean in a later analysis.

With 60 Vbeta and 13 Jbeta primers, the PCR was carried out. TCRdb keeps only in-frame clones here, not all; method: immunoSEQ multiplex PCR. There are fewer than 45,000 clones in the sample; around 72% occur only once, and 3% to 4% lies in the top ten. Germline V gene lookup returns CDR1 GTSNPN and CDR2 SVGIG (reference sequence). V shed 2 bases and J 0 bases; nucleotides not matched to a gene: 6. This CDR3 region has 17 residues. The clonotype comes from a woman in her twenties or thirties in good health and CMV-seronegative. The chain joins TRBV30 to TRBJ2-3; 12 positions match TRBD2. Input material: PBMCs. CDR3 sequence: CAWSLRTSGASTDTQYF. CDR3 coding DNA: TGTGCCTGGAGTTTAAGGACTAGCGGGGCCAGCACAGATACGCAGTATTTT.